Listed below are T cell receptor beta chains from one sample, sequenced in a study of blood T cells in healthy people across ages. In TCRdb, the 5' RACE reads were re-called with MiXCR into one record per CDR3 protein. The table lists about 280,000 distinct CDR3 sequences, 27% of them singletons, with 29% in the top ten. The sequencing sample was made of blood. The receptors originated from a woman in her 70s in good health. The CDR3 runs from the conserved cysteine through the conserved F or W. D genes are given only for firm matches. Expanded clones get a size class; other rows say once, few or many, or leave the size out.

cdr3_nt: TGCAGCGTAATACTAGGAGTGGGAGATACGCAGTATTTT
cdr3_aa: CSVILGVGDTQYF
d_call: -
j_call: TRBJ2-3
clone_size: -
v_call: TRBV29-1

cdr3_nt: TGCAGTGCTAAGAGACAGAATCAGCCCCAGCATTTT
cdr3_aa: CSAKRQNQPQHF
d_call: -
j_call: TRBJ1-5
clone_size: few
v_call: TRBV20-1

cdr3_nt: TGTGCCAGCAGCTTAACAGGGAAAGGGCGAGGGACCCAGTACTTC
cdr3_aa: CASSLTGKGRGTQYF
d_call: -
j_call: TRBJ2-5
clone_size: -
v_call: TRBV11-2

cdr3_nt: TGTGCCAGCAGCCCTGACCGGATTGAGCAGTTCTTC
cdr3_aa: CASSPDRIEQFF
d_call: -
j_call: TRBJ2-1
clone_size: -
v_call: TRBV13

cdr3_nt: TGCGCCAGCAACAGCGGGAGGGCTTACAATGAGCAGTTCTTC
cdr3_aa: CASNSGRAYNEQFF
d_call: TRBD2
j_call: TRBJ2-1
clone_size: -
v_call: TRBV5-1

cdr3_nt: TGCAGCGTTGTTTCGGGGAAGAGAGAGACCCAGTACTTC
cdr3_aa: CSVVSGKRETQYF
d_call: -
j_call: TRBJ2-5
clone_size: -
v_call: TRBV29-1

cdr3_nt: TGCGCCAGCAGCCCGACTAGCGGGGTATTAATTCAGTACTTC
cdr3_aa: CASSPTSGVLIQYF
d_call: TRBD2
j_call: TRBJ2-4
clone_size: -
v_call: TRBV5-1

cdr3_nt: TGTGCCAGCAGTTTAAGAACTAGCGGGCCCGCCGGGGAGCTGTTTTTT
cdr3_aa: CASSLRTSGPAGELFF
d_call: TRBD2
j_call: TRBJ2-2
clone_size: -
v_call: TRBV12-3/TRBV12-4

cdr3_nt: TGTGCCAGCAGCGCCCGGACAGGCGAAGCTTTCTTT
cdr3_aa: CASSARTGEAFF
d_call: TRBD1
j_call: TRBJ1-1
clone_size: few
v_call: TRBV14

cdr3_nt: TGCAGTGCTAGAAACAGCAATAGCAATCAGCCCCAGCATTTT
cdr3_aa: CSARNSNSNQPQHF
d_call: -
j_call: TRBJ1-5
clone_size: few
v_call: TRBV20-1

cdr3_nt: TGTGCCAGCAGCCCAGACTCCCCGGGGAAGCAGTACTTC
cdr3_aa: CASSPDSPGKQYF
d_call: -
j_call: TRBJ2-7
clone_size: -
v_call: TRBV3-1

cdr3_nt: TGTGCCAGCAGCCTCCCGGGGGGTTCGAGCACAGATACGCAGTATTTT
cdr3_aa: CASSLPGGSSTDTQYF
d_call: TRBD2
j_call: TRBJ2-3
clone_size: -
v_call: TRBV7-2

cdr3_nt: TGTGCCAGCAGCCTTGGTTATGAAAAACTGTTTTTT
cdr3_aa: CASSLGYEKLFF
d_call: -
j_call: TRBJ1-4
clone_size: -
v_call: TRBV7-2

cdr3_nt: TGTGCCAGCAGCCCCCGCCAGGGAAATGAAAAACTGTTTTTT
cdr3_aa: CASSPRQGNEKLFF
d_call: -
j_call: TRBJ1-4
clone_size: many
v_call: TRBV3-1

cdr3_nt: TGTGCCAGCAGTTCTCCAGGATCCAATCAGCCCCAGCATTTT
cdr3_aa: CASSSPGSNQPQHF
d_call: -
j_call: TRBJ1-5
clone_size: -
v_call: TRBV28

cdr3_nt: TGCGCCAGCAGCCAAGTTATGACCCAACGCGGCTCACCCCTCCACTTT
cdr3_aa: CASSQVMTQRGSPLHF
d_call: -
j_call: TRBJ1-6
clone_size: -
v_call: TRBV4-1

cdr3_nt: TGTGCCAGCAGCTTAGTGATTAATGAAAAACTGTTTTTT
cdr3_aa: CASSLVINEKLFF
d_call: -
j_call: TRBJ1-4
clone_size: many
v_call: TRBV7-8

cdr3_nt: TGTGCCAGCAAGAGTAGAGGGCCGGGGACTGAAGCTTTCTTT
cdr3_aa: CASKSRGPGTEAFF
d_call: -
j_call: TRBJ1-1
clone_size: many
v_call: TRBV28

cdr3_nt: TGTGCCAGCAGTTTCGAGCTTGGGAACATTCAGTACTTC
cdr3_aa: CASSFELGNIQYF
d_call: -
j_call: TRBJ2-4
clone_size: -
v_call: TRBV12-3/TRBV12-4

cdr3_nt: TGCAGCGTTGTTCGGAGTGGAACTTTGACCGGGGAGCTGTTTTTT
cdr3_aa: CSVVRSGTLTGELFF
d_call: -
j_call: TRBJ2-2
clone_size: -
v_call: TRBV29-1

cdr3_nt: TGCGCCAGCAGCCAAGATCGCAGCGGGGGCTCCTACAATGAGCAGTTCTTC
cdr3_aa: CASSQDRSGGSYNEQFF
d_call: TRBD2
j_call: TRBJ2-1
clone_size: few
v_call: TRBV4-1

cdr3_nt: TGTGCCAGCAGCCACGCAACTAGCAGAGAGACCCAGTACTTC
cdr3_aa: CASSHATSRETQYF
d_call: -
j_call: TRBJ2-5
clone_size: few
v_call: TRBV5-4

cdr3_nt: TGTGCCAGCAGCCAAGACTCCATCCGACAGGGGAACTATGGCTACACCTTC
cdr3_aa: CASSQDSIRQGNYGYTF
d_call: TRBD1
j_call: TRBJ1-2
clone_size: few
v_call: TRBV4-2

cdr3_nt: TGCAGTGCTAGAGCGGGGGGACCTGAAGCTTTCTTT
cdr3_aa: CSARAGGPEAFF
d_call: -
j_call: TRBJ1-1
clone_size: -
v_call: TRBV20-1

cdr3_nt: TGTGCCAGCAGCTTAGCACCACCCAAGGGGCACACTGAAGCTTTCTTT
cdr3_aa: CASSLAPPKGHTEAFF
d_call: -
j_call: TRBJ1-1
clone_size: few
v_call: TRBV11-2

cdr3_nt: TGTGCCAGCAGTTTTGACACACCATCCTACAATGAGCAGTTCTTC
cdr3_aa: CASSFDTPSYNEQFF
d_call: -
j_call: TRBJ2-1
clone_size: once
v_call: TRBV12-3/TRBV12-4

cdr3_nt: TGTGCCAGCAGCAGGGGCCGGAGCTCCTACAATGAGCAGTTCTTC
cdr3_aa: CASSRGRSSYNEQFF
d_call: -
j_call: TRBJ2-1
clone_size: few
v_call: TRBV5-8

cdr3_nt: TGTGCCAGCAGCTTTGTGGGACTAGCGGGGGATGAGCAGTTCTTC
cdr3_aa: CASSFVGLAGDEQFF
d_call: TRBD2
j_call: TRBJ2-1
clone_size: many
v_call: TRBV5-6